This T cell receptor (beta chain) emerged from a study of blood T cell repertoires in COVID-19 (dated by TCRdb to about 2020). Regarding the research as a whole: Samples from collaborators originated in the United States, Italy and Spain and spanned both the acute and convalescent phases of COVID-19. Nearly every sample came with metadata listing a de-identified subject ID, COVID-19 status, age in years and sex. The repertoires were made available in a free public database intended to serve as a resource for research on the immune response to SARS-CoV-2. Samples were obtained from the ongoing ImmuneRACE study (first 160 participants) and from over 1,000 subjects provided by 6 global collaborators. The material from the prospective study consisted of cDNA or gDNA derived from T cells, B-cell-depleted T cells, or PBMCs. Subjects who had been exposed to COVID-19, were actively infected with it, or had recovered from it provided the deeply sampled blood TCRbeta repertoires that made up the dataset. Where available, HLA class I and class II types were obtained from metadata supplied by the sample provider rather than from assay-based typing. The paper's findings and limits, for the study overall: How much clinical and demographic metadata was included differed by source and by participant, and the metadata was provided uncurated.

Based on the germline V gene, the CDR1 and CDR2 sequences are ENHRY and SYGVKD. Compared with germline, V lacks 2 bases and J lacks 0 bases; bases without a gene match: 6. The CDR3 runs 17 amino acids, cysteine and phenylalanine included. The CDR3 DNA has 51 bases and is translated from base 1. TCRbeta CDR3 regions were amplified from genomic DNA by means of the immunoSEQ Assay, a bias-controlled multiplex PCR. As for the authors' bioinformatics: Within the assay, amplification of reference gene primers was used to estimate how many nucleated cells each sample contained. To quantify the absolute abundance of each unique TCRbeta CDR3 rearrangement, sequence reads were collapsed and filtered. For each sample, productive Simpson clonality was calculated as the square root of Simpson's diversity index over productive rearrangements. TCRdb obtained this table from immuneACCESS and retained in-frame rearrangements with V and J assigned. These tables miss some clones; where compared with another copy, unresolved V genes account for less than half of the shortfall, and the remainder is unexplained. The DNA was the basis for D and trimming; V, J and clone size are from that table. In all, the sample holds around 200,000 clones, and about 83% of those were seen once. 1.3% of the sample rests with the top ten.

At one collaborating source in Seattle, patients were enrolled during active infection and were followed longitudinally through the course of disease. Each collaborating institution followed its own protocols to collect whole blood in K2EDTA tubes. Collaborator samples were shipped for TCRbeta analysis as frozen whole blood, isolated PBMCs, or DNA extracted from either sample type. A word on this clone: It lacks a known antigen. The input lacks base qualities; no much larger clone sits a single base away.

The V and J segments used are TRBV10-3 and TRBJ1-1; 10 middle bases align to TRBD1. The clonotype originates from a young woman with COVID-19, enrolled during active disease. The sample consisted of peripheral blood. For the CDR3, the sequence is CAISEMGQGIMNTEAFF. The DNA is as follows: TGTGCCATCAGTGAGATGGGACAGGGGATCATGAACACTGAAGCTTTCTTT.